These 10 T cell receptor beta chains came from one sample sequenced in a study. TCRdb itself ran the 5' RACE reads through MiXCR, one entry per CDR3 protein. In the table there are about 12,000 distinct CDR3 sequences, 23% of which are singletons. Material for sequencing was naive CD4+ T cells sorted from blood. This sample's subset: naive CD4+ T cells, CD4+CD45RA+CD25-. The receptors stem from a female donor with breast cancer.

This clonotype occurred a few times. V usage is TRBV12-3 or TRBV12-4 and J usage is TRBJ2-3; TRBD1 or TRBD2 may be the D gene (5 bases each). The V end was cut by 3 bases, the J end by 1 base, with 8 bases between. The CDR3 contains 14 residues. CDR3 coding DNA: TGTGCCAGCAGTTTGTCGGGGCGCACAGATACGCAGTATTTT. It translates to CASSLSGRTDTQYF.

Remarks on this clonotype: A much more abundant neighbour one base away suggests this may be a read error. The genes are TRBV7-2 and TRBJ1-5, with 8 bases that match TRBD1. The CDR3 contains 13 residues. J was trimmed by 9 bases and V by 7 bases; bases with no gene match: 8. Looked up from germline, CDR1 is SGHTA and CDR2 is FQGNSA. The CDR3, as DNA: TGTGCCAGCACAGGACAGGGTCTTCGGCCCCAGCATTTT. Encoded protein: CASTGQGLRPQHF.

This clonotype has ten or more counts. The V and J genes are TRBV12-3 or TRBV12-4 and TRBJ1-5; 8 positions agree with TRBD1. The CDR3 spans 15 residues. The V segment lost 5 bases and the J segment 4 bases; nucleotides outside the gene matches: 7. CDR3 sequence reads: CASSARDRPNQPQHF. CDR3 nucleotide sequence: TGTGCCAGCAGTGCTCGGGACAGGCCTAATCAGCCCCAGCATTTT.

Notes on this clonotype: This may arise from a read error, as a much more abundant clone is one base away. The chain recombines TRBV5-1 with TRBJ1-1, with D unresolved. This CDR3 region has 14 residues. The germline V gene encodes CDR1 SGHRS and CDR2 YFSETQ. The CDR3 DNA follows: TGCGCCAGCAGCTTGGGACACGGGAACGCTGAAGCTTTCTTT. It is translated as CASSLGHGNAEAFF.

This chain connects TRBV20-1 to TRBJ2-1; 11 positions agree with TRBD2. Germline V CDR1 and CDR2: DFQATT, SNEGSKA (reference sequence). This CDR3 contains 16 residues. The V gene end was trimmed by 1 base and the J gene end by 0 bases; junction bases not matched to a gene: 2. Here the CDR3 reads CSARGLAGGSYNEQFF. The CDR3 DNA sequence: TGCAGTGCTAGAGGGCTAGCGGGAGGCTCCTACAATGAGCAGTTCTTC.

V gene TRBV9 combines with J gene TRBJ1-3; 7 bases are shared with TRBD1. CDR1 is SGDLS and CDR2 is YYNGEE in the germline V gene. The V and J ends lost 4 bases and 2 bases, in that order; junction bases with no gene match: 3. CDR3 length equals 14 residues. The CDR3 DNA sequence: TGTGCCAGCAGCCCCGGGACAGCTGGAAACACCATATATTTT. Amino acid sequence: CASSPGTAGNTIYF.

Points on this clonotype: It may be a read error: a sequence one base away is much more abundant. The chain joins TRBV9 to TRBJ2-1; D call uncertain. The CDR3 has 13 residues. Germline lookup yields CDR1 SGDLS and CDR2 YYNGEE. The CDR3 sequence: CASSVAGINEQLF. The CDR3 region has the DNA TGTGCCAGCAGCGTAGCGGGCATAAATGAGCAGCTCTTC.

This clonotype is categorized as medium-sized. At one boundary the junction diverges from the germline segment, which might be a read error. The V gene is TRBV6-5, the J gene TRBJ2-7, with a possible D match to TRBD2 (7 bases). The germline V gene has CDR1 MNHEY and CDR2 SVGAGI. This CDR3 has 15 amino acids. The CDR3 nucleotides are TGTGCCAGCAGATATAGGGTGGCAGGGGACTACGAGCAGTGCTTC. This codes for CASRYRVAGDYEQCF.

Comment on this clonotype: A much larger clone differs from this one at a single base, so this may be a read error. V usage is TRBV18 and J usage is TRBJ2-3; D may be TRBD2 (5 bases). Trimming pared 6 bases from V and 8 bases from J, leaving 18 bases between. Germline assignment: CDR1 KGHSH and CDR2 LQKENI. The CDR3 consists of 14 residues. The CDR3 DNA follows: TGTGCCAGCTCTCCCACCACGGTGGGAGCTACGCAGTATTTT. Residues: CASSPTTVGATQYF.

Relative to its sample, this clonotype is medium-sized (0.01 to 0.1%). The gene calls are TRBV6-6 and TRBJ2-7; D possibly corresponds to TRBD2 (6 bases). Trimming left V 2 bases short and J 7 bases short, with 15 bases between. Per germline, CDR1 MNHNY and CDR2 SVGAGI (reference sequence). This CDR3 has 14 residues. The DNA for the CDR3 is TGTGCCAGCAGTTACGGAGGGGCGTCAGGAGAGCAGTACTTC. This gives the protein CASSYGGASGEQYF.